One sample yielded the 9 T cell receptor beta chains listed below, sequenced in a study of blood T cell repertoires in COVID-19. Produced via immunoSEQ multiplex PCR; TCRdb's table is partial and in-frame only. The sample consists of some 300,000 clones, about 90% of them appearing once. The sequencing sample was made of PBMCs or T cells enriched from blood (not recorded which). The receptors shown here come from a woman in her twenties or thirties who had recovered from COVID-19.

CDR3 sequence (DNA): TGTGCCAGCAACCCTGACTCGGGGAACTATGGCTACACCTTC. As protein: CASNPDSGNYGYTF. The chain carries TRBV5-4 and TRBJ1-2; no clear D. V dropped 6 bases and J dropped 2 bases, with 14 bases sitting between them. Germline V gene data show CDR1 as SGHNT and CDR2 as YYREEE (reference sequence). There are 14 residues in the CDR3.

A single count supports this clone. The chain has TRBV6-5 and TRBJ1-4; possibly TRBD1 for D (5 bases). This CDR3 region has 14 residues. Deletions cut 6 bases from V and 4 bases from J, with 12 bases between. Per germline, CDR1 MNHEY and CDR2 SVGAGI. The CDR3 loop reads CASRDQGFNEKLFF. CDR3 nucleotide sequence: TGTGCCAGCAGGGACCAGGGTTTTAATGAAAAACTGTTTTTT.

This chain links TRBV20-1 with TRBJ1-4; no reliable D call. Trimming stripped 3 bases from V and 8 bases from J, with 16 bases between. In germline, CDR1 is DFQATT, CDR2 SNEGSKA (reference sequence). The CDR3 runs 14 residues. CDR3 sequence: CSASPQSGEEKLFF. In DNA form, the CDR3 reads TGCAGTGCTAGTCCCCAGTCCGGAGAGGAAAAACTGTTTTTT.

This chain links TRBV5-4 with TRBJ2-1; D is uncertain. Germline lookup yields CDR1 SGHNT and CDR2 YYREEE (reference sequence). Trimming stripped 2 bases from V and 3 bases from J, with 12 bases between. The length of the CDR3 is 15 residues. The CDR3 region has the DNA TGTGCCAGCAGCTTAACTACGACCCTCTACAATGAGCAGTTCTTC. Translating it yields CASSLTTTLYNEQFF.

This chain joins TRBV28 and TRBJ1-6, with D perhaps TRBD1 (6 bases). Germline V gene data show CDR1 as MDHEN and CDR2 as SYDVKM. The ends were cut back, 6 bases at V and 14 bases at J, with 17 bases in the middle. The CDR3 spans 13 residues. In DNA form, the CDR3 reads TGTGCCAGCAGCCTGGGACAAGGGGTAGCCCTCCACTTT. This sequence encodes CASSLGQGVALHF. Together with reference TRBV28 and TRBJ1-6, the CDR3 gives the full variable domain: DVKVTQSSRYLVKRTGEKVFLECVQDMDHENMFWYRQDPGLGLRLIYFSYDVKMKEKGDIPEGYSVSREKKERFSLILESASTNQTSMYLCASSLGQGVALHFGNGTRLTVT.

The chain uses TRBV7-8 and TRBJ1-5; weak D call: TRBD1 (5 bases). This CDR3 is 16 amino acids long. Between the trimmed V and J ends, which lost 1 base and 4 bases, there was a span of 14 bases. The germline V gene encodes CDR1 SGHVS and CDR2 FQNEAQ. Written as DNA, the CDR3 is TGTGCCAGCAGCTTAGTTGAGGGACTTGGAAATCAGCCCCAGCATTTT. Translated: CASSLVEGLGNQPQHF.

In this sample, this clone turned up once. The J gene is TRBJ1-5, the V gene TRBV30, with D maybe TRBD1 (6 bases). The CDR3 spans 14 residues. Germline CDR1 is GTSNPN and CDR2 is SVGIG (reference sequence). The germline V and J ends were trimmed by 3 bases and 3 bases, with 12 bases remaining between them. CDR3 loop: CAWRGAGYNQPQHF. The CDR3 DNA follows: TGTGCCTGGAGGGGGGCCGGGTACAATCAGCCCCAGCATTTT.

This clone has a handful of counts. The chain couples TRBV9 to TRBJ1-2; D is unclear. The CDR3 sequence is 11 residues long. Germline V gene data show CDR1 as SGDLS and CDR2 as YYNGEE. The germline V and J ends were trimmed by 4 bases and 11 bases, with 12 bases remaining between them. The CDR3 nucleotides read TGTGCCAGCAGCTCTCAGACATTATACACCTTC. Amino acid sequence: CASSSQTLYTF.

The chain couples TRBV5-5 to TRBJ2-1, with a possible D match to TRBD1 (5 bases). The ends were cut back, 2 bases at V and 10 bases at J, with 19 bases in the middle. Per germline, CDR1 SGHKS and CDR2 YYEKEE (reference sequence). This CDR3 has 15 amino acids. The CDR3 loop is CASSLRGALILEQFF. CDR3 DNA sequence: TGTGCCAGCAGCTTACGTGGGGCCCTTATATTGGAGCAGTTCTTC.